The rows below give T cell receptor beta chains drawn from one sample of a study of T-cell memory formation after mild COVID-19. TCRdb passed the 5' RACE reads through MiXCR, listing each CDR3 protein once. The sample has approximately 170,000 distinct CDR3 sequences; over 10% are singletons. The specimen was PBMCs or a T cell subset sorted from them (not recorded which). The receptors derive from a man aged 18 to 30 who had mild COVID-19 (a few samples of this study predate the infection). Cell type and time point are not known. CDR3s include the opening cysteine and the closing phenylalanine or tryptophan. A D gene is named only where the DNA matches it firmly. A clone size is listed for some rows: how often the clone was seen (once, few, many), or a class if it is expanded.

cdr3_nt | cdr3_aa | clone_size | j_call | v_call | d_call
TGTGCCAGCAGCGGCTCCGGACAGGGGACGTGGGAGACCCAGTACTTC | CASSGSGQGTWETQYF | . | TRBJ2-5 | TRBV9 | TRBD1
TGCGCCAGCAGCGCCCGCACAGATACGCAGTATTTT | CASSARTDTQYF | . | TRBJ2-3 | TRBV5-1 | .
TGTTCCAGCACCTGGACAGATAGCAATCAGCCCCAGCATTTT | CSSTWTDSNQPQHF | . | TRBJ1-5 | TRBV7-2 | .
TGTGCCAGCAGGTATTTGGCAGCCGGTCCGCAGTATTTT | CASRYLAAGPQYF | . | TRBJ2-3 | TRBV2 | .
TGTGCCAGCTCACCACAGGAGCTCTACGAGCAGTACTTC | CASSPQELYEQYF | few | TRBJ2-7 | TRBV18 | .
TGTGCCAGCGGGGACAGGACTCGGCAGCCCCAGCATTTT | CASGDRTRQPQHF | . | TRBJ1-5 | TRBV2 | TRBD1
TGCAGTGCCCCCGGGCTAGCCGAAAAAGCGAACACCGGGGAGCTGTTTTTT | CSAPGLAEKANTGELFF | few | TRBJ2-2 | TRBV20-1 | .
TGTGCCAGCAGCTCCCTAGACTGGAACACTGAAGCTTTCTTT | CASSSLDWNTEAFF | . | TRBJ1-1 | TRBV11-1 | .
TGTGCCAGCAACCTGGACAGGGGTGACATTCAGTACTTC | CASNLDRGDIQYF | . | TRBJ2-4 | TRBV2 | TRBD1
TGTGCCACCAGCAGATCACCCGGCCGACACAAGTATTTT | CATSRSPGRHKYF | few | TRBJ2-3 | TRBV15 | .
TGTGCCAGCAGATCTAAAATGTTTGTTGGAACTGGAAACACCATATATTTT | CASRSKMFVGTGNTIYF | . | TRBJ1-3 | TRBV12-3/TRBV12-4 | .
TGTGCCAGCAGGCTCGGGGGTTACACAGATACGCAGTATTTT | CASRLGGYTDTQYF | . | TRBJ2-3 | TRBV6-2/TRBV6-3 | .
TGTGCCAGCAGCCCTGCAGCCCCCACTGAAGCTTTCTTT | CASSPAAPTEAFF | few | TRBJ1-1 | TRBV3-1 | .
TGCGCCAGCCGGACTTACGGGGGATCCTATGGCTACACCTTC | CASRTYGGSYGYTF | . | TRBJ1-2 | TRBV5-1 | .
TGTGCCAGCAGCATATCAGGGGGCAATCAGCCCCAGCATTTT | CASSISGGNQPQHF | . | TRBJ1-5 | TRBV7-2 | .
TGTGCCACCAGCAGAGCGGGACAGGGACTCTATGGCTACACCTTC | CATSRAGQGLYGYTF | few | TRBJ1-2 | TRBV15 | TRBD1
TGCGCCAGCAGCCAAGATTGGACAGGCCCAGATACGCAGTATTTT | CASSQDWTGPDTQYF | few | TRBJ2-3 | TRBV4-3 | TRBD1
TGCGCCAGCAGCTCCGGACTAGCGGGGGTGAAGTCAGATACGCAGTATTTT | CASSSGLAGVKSDTQYF | many | TRBJ2-3 | TRBV5-1 | TRBD2
TGTGCCAGCAGCTCGGTTATTAACACCGGGGAGCTGTTTTTT | CASSSVINTGELFF | . | TRBJ2-2 | TRBV7-3 | .
TGTGCCACCTCGGGTATTGGAGAGACCCAGTACTTC | CATSGIGETQYF | . | TRBJ2-5 | TRBV6-5 | .
TGTGCCAGCAGCATTAGCGGGGCCACAGATACGCAGTATTTT | CASSISGATDTQYF | few | TRBJ2-3 | TRBV7-9 | TRBD2
TGTGCCAGCAGTGCAGGGTCCTCCCGCTACAATGAGCAGTTCTTC | CASSAGSSRYNEQFF | few | TRBJ2-1 | TRBV12-3/TRBV12-4 | .
TGTGCCAGCCGACTAGCGGGGGTCACAGATACGCAGTATTTT | CASRLAGVTDTQYF | . | TRBJ2-3 | TRBV2 | TRBD2
TGTGCCTGGAGAAGGGACAGGGCCGATGAAAAACTGTTTTTT | CAWRRDRADEKLFF | . | TRBJ1-4 | TRBV30 | TRBD1
TGCAGCGTTCAGGCGCAGGATCGAACAGATACGCAGTATTTT | CSVQAQDRTDTQYF | few | TRBJ2-3 | TRBV29-1 | .
TGTGCCAGCAGCTCCGGGGGGACCCACCAAGAGACCCAGTACTTC | CASSSGGTHQETQYF | . | TRBJ2-5 | TRBV5-5 | TRBD2
TGTGCCAGCAGCCAATCGGACACGAACACTGAAGCTTTCTTT | CASSQSDTNTEAFF | few | TRBJ1-1 | TRBV3-1 | .
TGCGCCAGCAGCTTGCGGTCCGGGGATAACACCGGGGAGCTGTTTTTT | CASSLRSGDNTGELFF | many | TRBJ2-2 | TRBV5-1 | .
TGTGCCAGCAGTTACCTATCCCAGGGGAACAATGAGCAGTTCTTC | CASSYLSQGNNEQFF | . | TRBJ2-1 | TRBV6-5 | .
TGCGCCAGCAGCTTGGGACAGGGGTCCTACGAGCAGTACTTC | CASSLGQGSYEQYF | . | TRBJ2-7 | TRBV5-1 | TRBD1
TGTGCCAGCAGCCCGCTCTACGGTTCTGGAAACACCATATATTTT | CASSPLYGSGNTIYF | . | TRBJ1-3 | TRBV7-9 | .